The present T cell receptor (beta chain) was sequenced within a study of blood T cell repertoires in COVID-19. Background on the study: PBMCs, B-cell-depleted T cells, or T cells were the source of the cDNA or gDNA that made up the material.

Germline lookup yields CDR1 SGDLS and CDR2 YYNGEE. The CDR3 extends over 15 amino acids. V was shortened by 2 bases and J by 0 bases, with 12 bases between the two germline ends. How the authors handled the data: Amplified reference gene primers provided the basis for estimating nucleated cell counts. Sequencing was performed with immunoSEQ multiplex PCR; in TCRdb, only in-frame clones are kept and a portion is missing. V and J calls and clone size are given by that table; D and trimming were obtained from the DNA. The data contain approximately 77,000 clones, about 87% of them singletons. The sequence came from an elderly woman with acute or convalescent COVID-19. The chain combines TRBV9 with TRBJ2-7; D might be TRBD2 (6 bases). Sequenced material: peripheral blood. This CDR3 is CASSVSAGSSYEQYF. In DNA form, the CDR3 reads TGTGCCAGCAGCGTTTCGGCGGGATCCTCCTACGAGCAGTACTTC.